Listed below are T cell receptor beta chains from one sample, sequenced in a study of CD4 T cells in relation to SARS-CoV-2 and coronaviruses. For these TCRs, the target antigens are not known. Clones were read by immunoSEQ multiplex PCR, and TCRdb kept only the in-frame ones, dropping some. The sample holds about 36,000 clones; about four fifths are singletons and the top ten take 6.6%. Specimen: naive CD4+ T cells from PBMCs, cultured in vitro. The receptors originated from an adult with COVID-19. The CDR3 runs from the conserved cysteine through the conserved F or W. D genes are given only for firm matches. Not every row has a clone size; where given, it reads once, few, many or a size class.

j_call: TRBJ1-4
d_call: .
clone_size: .
v_call: TRBV19
cdr3_aa: CASTKAGANEKLFF
cdr3_nt: TGTGCCAGTACCAAGGCCGGGGCTAATGAAAAACTGTTTTTT

j_call: TRBJ2-3
d_call: .
clone_size: .
v_call: TRBV4-1
cdr3_aa: CASSQEGAEDTQYF
cdr3_nt: TGCGCCAGCAGCCAAGAAGGTGCGGAGGATACGCAGTATTTT

j_call: TRBJ1-5
d_call: .
clone_size: once
v_call: TRBV19
cdr3_aa: CASTGGRSNQPQHF
cdr3_nt: TGTGCCAGTACCGGGGGACGAAGCAATCAGCCCCAGCATTTT

j_call: TRBJ2-7
d_call: .
clone_size: .
v_call: TRBV2
cdr3_aa: CASSNIYEQYF
cdr3_nt: TGTGCCAGCAGCAACATCTACGAGCAGTACTTC

j_call: TRBJ1-4
d_call: .
clone_size: .
v_call: TRBV3-1/TRBV3-2
cdr3_aa: CASSPRDRQNEKLFF
cdr3_nt: TGTGCCAGCAGCCCTCGGGACCGACAAAATGAAAAACTGTTTTTT

j_call: TRBJ2-3
d_call: .
clone_size: once
v_call: TRBV2
cdr3_aa: CASSGSFSTDTQYF
cdr3_nt: TGTGCCAGCAGCGGGAGTTTTAGCACAGATACGCAGTATTTT

j_call: TRBJ2-1
d_call: .
clone_size: .
v_call: TRBV4-2
cdr3_aa: CASSQPGLHNEQFF
cdr3_nt: TGTGCCAGCAGCCAACCGGGACTCCACAATGAGCAGTTCTTC

j_call: TRBJ1-3
d_call: .
clone_size: .
v_call: TRBV5-1
cdr3_aa: CASSSLSGNTIYF
cdr3_nt: TGCGCCAGCAGCTCACTCTCTGGAAACACCATATATTTT

j_call: TRBJ1-2
d_call: .
clone_size: .
v_call: TRBV12-3/TRBV12-4
cdr3_aa: CASSNNRVGYTF
cdr3_nt: TGTGCCAGCAGCAACAACAGGGTCGGCTACACCTTC

j_call: TRBJ2-7
d_call: TRBD1
clone_size: .
v_call: TRBV10-1
cdr3_aa: CASSEPRVKQGARCEQYF
cdr3_nt: TGCGCCAGCAGTGAGCCGAGGGTCAAACAGGGGGCCCGATGCGAGCAGTACTTC

j_call: TRBJ2-1
d_call: .
clone_size: .
v_call: TRBV19
cdr3_aa: CASSTDQVRANEQFF
cdr3_nt: TGTGCCAGTAGTACCGACCAAGTTAGGGCTAATGAGCAGTTCTTC

j_call: TRBJ1-2
d_call: .
clone_size: .
v_call: TRBV12-3/TRBV12-4
cdr3_aa: CASRPTGSGYTF
cdr3_nt: TGTGCCAGCAGGCCGACAGGTTCGGGCTACACCTTC

j_call: TRBJ2-7
d_call: .
clone_size: few
v_call: TRBV7-2
cdr3_aa: CASSLDVGEQYF
cdr3_nt: TGTGCCAGCAGCTTAGACGTGGGCGAGCAGTACTTC

j_call: TRBJ1-2
d_call: TRBD1
clone_size: few
v_call: TRBV15
cdr3_aa: CATSNVDRAGRGYTF
cdr3_nt: TGTGCCACCAGCAACGTCGACAGGGCGGGCCGTGGCTACACCTTC

j_call: TRBJ1-4
d_call: TRBD1
clone_size: .
v_call: TRBV5-6
cdr3_aa: CASSSRSGQGYEKLFF
cdr3_nt: TGTGCCAGCAGCTCACGGTCGGGACAGGGGTATGAAAAACTGTTTTTT

j_call: TRBJ2-2
d_call: .
clone_size: .
v_call: TRBV24-1
cdr3_aa: CATSDFSGENTGELFF
cdr3_nt: TGTGCCACCAGTGATTTTTCGGGGGAGAACACCGGGGAGCTGTTTTTT

j_call: TRBJ2-7
d_call: TRBD2
clone_size: .
v_call: TRBV9
cdr3_aa: CASSTSGRGWEQYF
cdr3_nt: TGTGCCAGCAGCACCAGCGGGAGGGGGTGGGAGCAGTACTTC

j_call: TRBJ2-3
d_call: .
clone_size: .
v_call: TRBV18
cdr3_aa: CASSPPDRGGTDTQYF
cdr3_nt: TGTGCCAGCTCACCACCGGACAGAGGGGGCACAGATACGCAGTATTTT

j_call: TRBJ2-3
d_call: .
clone_size: .
v_call: TRBV10-3
cdr3_aa: CAISESKGVLSDTQYF
cdr3_nt: TGTGCCATCAGTGAGTCGAAGGGGGTTCTCTCAGATACGCAGTATTTT

j_call: TRBJ1-1
d_call: .
clone_size: .
v_call: TRBV5-6
cdr3_aa: CASSLGGSTEAFF
cdr3_nt: TGTGCCAGCAGCTTAGGGGGAAGCACTGAAGCTTTCTTT

j_call: TRBJ2-1
d_call: .
clone_size: once
v_call: TRBV7-2
cdr3_aa: CASSNPGQSLYNEQFF
cdr3_nt: TGTGCCAGCAGCAACCCAGGACAGTCACTTTACAATGAGCAGTTCTTC

j_call: TRBJ2-3
d_call: TRBD2
clone_size: .
v_call: TRBV4-1
cdr3_aa: CASRVLAGGTDTQYF
cdr3_nt: TGCGCCAGCAGAGTACTAGCGGGAGGTACAGATACGCAGTATTTT

j_call: TRBJ2-2
d_call: .
clone_size: few
v_call: TRBV16
cdr3_aa: CASSQRRLSNTGELFF
cdr3_nt: TGTGCCAGCAGCCAAAGGCGCCTATCGAACACCGGGGAGCTGTTTTTT

j_call: TRBJ2-1
d_call: TRBD2
clone_size: .
v_call: TRBV5-5
cdr3_aa: CASSLRGLKVGGGNEQFF
cdr3_nt: TGTGCCAGCAGCTTGCGCGGCCTGAAGGTGGGGGGGGGCAATGAGCAGTTCTTC

j_call: TRBJ2-5
d_call: .
clone_size: .
v_call: TRBV28
cdr3_aa: CASSFRGARETQYF
cdr3_nt: TGTGCCAGCAGTTTTCGGGGGGCACGAGAGACCCAGTACTTC

j_call: TRBJ2-7
d_call: .
clone_size: few
v_call: TRBV2
cdr3_aa: CASSATFLRTLYEQYF
cdr3_nt: TGTGCCAGCAGTGCCACCTTCCTTAGGACTCTTTACGAGCAGTACTTC

j_call: TRBJ2-5
d_call: .
clone_size: .
v_call: TRBV7-9
cdr3_aa: CASSLALAETQYF
cdr3_nt: TGTGCCAGCAGCTTAGCCTTGGCTGAGACCCAGTACTTC

j_call: TRBJ2-5
d_call: .
clone_size: .
v_call: TRBV18
cdr3_aa: CASSSRRRETQYF
cdr3_nt: TGTGCCAGCTCGTCCAGGCGGAGGGAGACCCAGTACTTC

j_call: TRBJ2-2
d_call: .
clone_size: few
v_call: TRBV5-1
cdr3_aa: CASKRSRELFF
cdr3_nt: TGCGCCAGCAAAAGAAGTCGGGAGCTGTTTTTT

j_call: TRBJ2-3
d_call: TRBD2
clone_size: .
v_call: TRBV4-2
cdr3_aa: CASSQAFSGSGRFRDTQYF
cdr3_nt: TGTGCCAGCAGCCAAGCATTTAGTGGTAGCGGGAGATTTCGAGATACGCAGTATTTT

j_call: TRBJ1-6
d_call: .
clone_size: .
v_call: TRBV21-1
cdr3_aa: CASSKAGYNSPLHF
cdr3_nt: TGTGCCAGCAGCAAAGCCGGCTATAATTCACCCCTCCACTTT

j_call: TRBJ1-1
d_call: .
clone_size: .
v_call: TRBV2
cdr3_aa: CASRKRGGAGATEAFF
cdr3_nt: TGTGCCAGCCGAAAAAGGGGGGGTGCCGGAGCCACTGAAGCTTTCTTT

j_call: TRBJ1-2
d_call: .
clone_size: .
v_call: TRBV6-5
cdr3_aa: CASSYQSRPNYGYTF
cdr3_nt: TGTGCCAGCAGTTACCAGTCCCGACCTAACTATGGCTACACCTTC

j_call: TRBJ2-1
d_call: TRBD1
clone_size: once
v_call: TRBV19
cdr3_aa: CASSIDRGRVVVF
cdr3_nt: TGTGCCAGTAGTATAGACAGGGGGCGGGTCGTGGTCTTC

j_call: TRBJ2-1
d_call: TRBD1
clone_size: .
v_call: TRBV5-1
cdr3_aa: CASSLTGGAEQFF
cdr3_nt: TGCGCCAGCAGCTTAACAGGGGGCGCTGAGCAGTTCTTC

j_call: TRBJ2-7
d_call: TRBD2
clone_size: .
v_call: TRBV20-1
cdr3_aa: CSASLVQTSGRGEQYF
cdr3_nt: TGCAGTGCTAGTTTGGTCCAGACTAGCGGGAGGGGCGAGCAGTACTTC

j_call: TRBJ2-3
d_call: .
clone_size: few
v_call: TRBV12-5
cdr3_aa: CARGPSGDTDTQYF
cdr3_nt: TGTGCTAGAGGGCCCTCCGGGGACACAGATACGCAGTATTTT

j_call: TRBJ2-5
d_call: TRBD1
clone_size: .
v_call: TRBV5-1
cdr3_aa: CASSSRQGQETQYF
cdr3_nt: TGCGCCAGCAGCTCGCGACAGGGACAAGAGACCCAGTACTTC

j_call: TRBJ2-7
d_call: TRBD1
clone_size: .
v_call: TRBV7-2
cdr3_aa: CASSLEAPWDRDTYEQYF
cdr3_nt: TGTGCCAGCAGCTTAGAAGCCCCCTGGGACAGGGATACGTACGAGCAGTACTTC

j_call: TRBJ2-5
d_call: TRBD2
clone_size: .
v_call: TRBV19
cdr3_aa: CASALTSDQETQYF
cdr3_nt: TGTGCCAGCGCCCTTACTAGCGATCAAGAGACCCAGTACTTC

j_call: TRBJ1-1
d_call: .
clone_size: .
v_call: TRBV5-6
cdr3_aa: CASSIYTLQLNTEAFF
cdr3_nt: TGTGCCAGCAGCATATACACCCTCCAGTTGAACACTGAAGCTTTCTTT

j_call: TRBJ2-7
d_call: .
clone_size: .
v_call: TRBV5-4
cdr3_aa: CASSLDTANGEQYF
cdr3_nt: TGTGCCAGCAGCTTAGACACCGCTAATGGCGAGCAGTACTTC

j_call: TRBJ1-6
d_call: .
clone_size: few
v_call: TRBV5-5
cdr3_aa: CASSLYLSSNSPLHF
cdr3_nt: TGTGCCAGCAGCTTGTATTTAAGTTCGAATTCACCCCTCCACTTT

j_call: TRBJ1-1
d_call: TRBD1
clone_size: medium-sized
v_call: TRBV19
cdr3_aa: CASSRGQGTAEAFF
cdr3_nt: TGTGCCAGTAGTAGGGGACAGGGTACTGCTGAAGCTTTCTTT

j_call: TRBJ1-1
d_call: .
clone_size: .
v_call: TRBV30
cdr3_aa: CAWSVPGRLNTEAFF
cdr3_nt: TGTGCCTGGAGTGTCCCGGGACGCTTGAACACTGAAGCTTTCTTT

j_call: TRBJ2-5
d_call: .
clone_size: .
v_call: TRBV18
cdr3_aa: CASSPARRVQETQYF
cdr3_nt: TGTGCCAGCTCACCAGCTAGGCGGGTCCAAGAGACCCAGTACTTC

j_call: TRBJ2-5
d_call: TRBD1
clone_size: .
v_call: TRBV7-2
cdr3_aa: CASSDDRGLQETQYF
cdr3_nt: TGTGCCAGCAGCGATGACAGGGGGCTACAAGAGACCCAGTACTTC

j_call: TRBJ2-2
d_call: .
clone_size: few
v_call: TRBV6-6
cdr3_aa: CASSFPGQNTGELFF
cdr3_nt: TGTGCCAGCAGTTTCCCAGGACAGAACACCGGGGAGCTGTTTTTT

j_call: TRBJ2-5
d_call: .
clone_size: .
v_call: TRBV5-1
cdr3_aa: CASSVGALSETQYF
cdr3_nt: TGCGCCAGCAGCGTTGGGGCCCTGTCAGAGACCCAGTACTTC

j_call: TRBJ2-1
d_call: .
clone_size: .
v_call: TRBV18
cdr3_aa: CASSSQDEQFF
cdr3_nt: TGTGCCAGCTCATCCCAAGATGAGCAGTTCTTC

j_call: TRBJ2-1
d_call: TRBD1
clone_size: .
v_call: TRBV18
cdr3_aa: CASSPPKSGTANNEQFF
cdr3_nt: TGTGCCAGCTCACCACCCAAGTCCGGGACAGCCAACAATGAGCAGTTCTTC

j_call: TRBJ2-5
d_call: .
clone_size: .
v_call: TRBV29-1
cdr3_aa: CSVALGETQYF
cdr3_nt: TGCAGCGTCGCATTGGGCGAGACCCAGTACTTC

j_call: TRBJ2-2
d_call: TRBD2
clone_size: .
v_call: TRBV20-1
cdr3_aa: CSASKLAGTNTGELFF
cdr3_nt: TGCAGTGCTAGTAAGCTAGCGGGAACGAACACCGGGGAGCTGTTTTTT

j_call: TRBJ2-2
d_call: .
clone_size: .
v_call: TRBV15
cdr3_aa: CATSLPTSNTGELFF
cdr3_nt: TGTGCCACCTCCCTCCCCACTAGCAACACCGGGGAGCTGTTTTTT